This TCR beta chain came from a study of control samples from healthy donors and cancer patients. V lost 5 bases to trimming and J lost 7 bases; unmatched junction nucleotides: 11. The CDR3 consists of 15 residues. Per germline, CDR1 SGDLS and CDR2 YYNGEE. Profiled with immunoSEQ multiplex PCR; TCRdb holds only in-frame clones, not every one. Its table lists roughly 200,000 clones. The sample consisted of blood. This TCR came from a woman in her 30s in good health. This chain connects TRBV9 to TRBJ2-3; 9 bases agree with TRBD1. CDR3 region: CASRATGQGSNTQYF. The DNA for the CDR3 is TGTGCCAGCAGGGCAACGGGACAGGGATCGAATACGCAGTATTTT. Full variable domain (remainder filled in from reference TRBV9 and TRBJ2-3): DSGVTQTPKHLITATGQRVTLRCSPRSGDLSVYWYQQSLDQGLQFLIQYYNGEERAKGNILERFSAQQFPDLHSELNLSSLELGDSALYFCASRATGQGSNTQYFGPGTRLTVL.